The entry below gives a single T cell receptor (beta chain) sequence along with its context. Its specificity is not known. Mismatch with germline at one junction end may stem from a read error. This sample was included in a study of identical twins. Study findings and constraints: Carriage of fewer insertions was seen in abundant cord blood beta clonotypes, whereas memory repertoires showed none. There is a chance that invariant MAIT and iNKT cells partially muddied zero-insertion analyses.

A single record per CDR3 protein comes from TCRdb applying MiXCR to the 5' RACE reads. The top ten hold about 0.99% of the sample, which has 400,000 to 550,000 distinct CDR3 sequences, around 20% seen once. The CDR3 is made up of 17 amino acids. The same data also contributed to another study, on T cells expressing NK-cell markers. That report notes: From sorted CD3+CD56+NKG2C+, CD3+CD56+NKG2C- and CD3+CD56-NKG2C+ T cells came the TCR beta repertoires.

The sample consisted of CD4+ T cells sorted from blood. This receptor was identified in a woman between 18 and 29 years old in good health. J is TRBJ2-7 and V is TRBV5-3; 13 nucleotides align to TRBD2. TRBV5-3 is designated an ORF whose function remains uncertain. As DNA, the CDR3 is TGTGCCAGCAGCTTCGGACTAGCGGGAGAGGGAAGAAACGAGCAGTACTTC. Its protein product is CASSFGLAGEGRNEQYF.